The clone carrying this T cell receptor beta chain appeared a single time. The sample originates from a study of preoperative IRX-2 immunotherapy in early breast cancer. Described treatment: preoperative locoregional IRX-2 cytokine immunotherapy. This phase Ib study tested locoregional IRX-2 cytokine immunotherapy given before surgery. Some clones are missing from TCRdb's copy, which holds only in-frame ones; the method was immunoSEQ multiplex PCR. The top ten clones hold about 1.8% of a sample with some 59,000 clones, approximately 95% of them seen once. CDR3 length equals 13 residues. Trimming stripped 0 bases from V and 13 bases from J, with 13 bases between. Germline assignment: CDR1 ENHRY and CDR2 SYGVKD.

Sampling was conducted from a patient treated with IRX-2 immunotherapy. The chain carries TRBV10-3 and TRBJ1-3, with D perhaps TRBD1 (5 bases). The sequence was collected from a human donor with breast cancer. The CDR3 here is CAISESTGLSIYF. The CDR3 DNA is TGTGCCATCAGTGAGTCGACGGGACTATCTATATATTTT.